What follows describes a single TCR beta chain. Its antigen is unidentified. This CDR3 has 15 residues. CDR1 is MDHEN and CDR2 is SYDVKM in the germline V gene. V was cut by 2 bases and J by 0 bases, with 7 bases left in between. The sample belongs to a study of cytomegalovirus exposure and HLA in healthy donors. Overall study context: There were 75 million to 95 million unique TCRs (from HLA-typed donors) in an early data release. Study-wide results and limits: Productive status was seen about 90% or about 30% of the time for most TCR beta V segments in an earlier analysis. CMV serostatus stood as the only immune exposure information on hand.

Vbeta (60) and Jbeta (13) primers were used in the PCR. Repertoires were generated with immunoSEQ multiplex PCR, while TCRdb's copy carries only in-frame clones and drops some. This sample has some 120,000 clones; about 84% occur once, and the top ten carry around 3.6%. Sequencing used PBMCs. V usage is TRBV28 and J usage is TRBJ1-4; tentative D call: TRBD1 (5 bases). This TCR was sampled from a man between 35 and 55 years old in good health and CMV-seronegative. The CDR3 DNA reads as TGTGCCAGCAGTTTAGAGACAGCAACTAATGAAAAACTGTTTTTT. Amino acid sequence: CASSLETATNEKLFF. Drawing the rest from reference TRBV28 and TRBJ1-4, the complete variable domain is DVKVTQSSRYLVKRTGEKVFLECVQDMDHENMFWYRQDPGLGLRLIYFSYDVKMKEKGDIPEGYSVSREKKERFSLILESASTNQTSMYLCASSLETATNEKLFFGSGTQLSVL.